The T cell receptor beta chain described here comes from a study of blood T cell repertoires in COVID-19. The overall study: Some COVID-19 samples were acute and others convalescent; all came from the United States, Italy and Spain. Sample material is recorded as cDNA or gDNA derived from T cells, B-cell-depleted T cells, or PBMCs.

The germline V gene has CDR1 LNHDA and CDR2 SQIVND (reference sequence). CDR3 length equals 15 residues. The V and J ends lost 6 bases and 0 bases, in that order; junction bases with no gene match: 2. Source study methods: Counts of nucleated cells, estimated from reference gene primer amplification, were obtained. The protocol was immunoSEQ multiplex PCR, while the TCRdb copy is restricted to in-frame clones and leaves out a portion. V, J and clone size are taken as reported in that table, and D and trimming were inferred from the DNA itself. Of 90,000 or so clones listed, roughly 82% were seen once; the top ten hold under 30%.

Material: peripheral blood. The V gene is TRBV19, the J gene TRBJ2-1; 10 bases match TRBD1. This receptor was identified in a human donor in a cohort sampled during active COVID-19. CDR3 coding DNA: TGTGCCAGTAGGCGGACAGGGGGCTCCTACAATGAGCAGTTCTTC. Translated: CASRRTGGSYNEQFF.